This T cell receptor beta chain appears in the sequencing data of a study of T cells in Graves' hyperthyroidism and ophthalmopathy. General study findings and limits: Among clonotypes expanded in thyroid above 0.001, most were also found in blood.

This clonotype was recorded many times. The target antigen is unknown. Amplified regions were TCR beta CDR3 sequences from RNA transcripts. HTBI primers drove first-round RT-PCR of the TCR CDR3. TCRdb processed the multiplex PCR reads anew with MiXCR; each CDR3 protein has one entry. The table records fewer than 600,000 distinct CDR3 sequences, 14% of them present only once. The CDR3 runs to 14 residues. Germline assignment: CDR1 MNHNS and CDR2 SASEGT. V gave up 3 bases and J gave up 3 bases, with 11 bases separating them. Clinical symptoms, serum thyroxine and TRAb, thyroid ultrasound and orbital computed tomography together formed the diagnostic basis. The source of the PBMCs was approximately 10 ml of fresh peripheral blood.

This clonotype originated in a middle-aged woman with Graves' hyperthyroidism. Sample: blood. The chain links TRBV6-1 to TRBJ1-1; D not certain. The CDR3 spells CASSEDVRDTEAFF. For the CDR3, the DNA is TGTGCCAGCAGTGAGGACGTGAGGGACACTGAAGCTTTCTTT.